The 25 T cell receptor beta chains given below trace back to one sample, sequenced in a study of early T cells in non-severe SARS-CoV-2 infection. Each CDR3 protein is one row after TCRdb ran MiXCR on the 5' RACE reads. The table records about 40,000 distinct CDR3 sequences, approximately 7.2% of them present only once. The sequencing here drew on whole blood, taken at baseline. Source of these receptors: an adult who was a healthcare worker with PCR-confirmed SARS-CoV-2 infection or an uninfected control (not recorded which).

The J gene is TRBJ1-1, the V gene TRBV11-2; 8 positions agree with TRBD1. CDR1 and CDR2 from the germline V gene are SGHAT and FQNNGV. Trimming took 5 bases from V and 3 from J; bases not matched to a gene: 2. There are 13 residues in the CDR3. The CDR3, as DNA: TGTGCCAGCAGCACGACAGGGGACACTGAAGCTTTCTTT. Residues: CASSTTGDTEAFF.

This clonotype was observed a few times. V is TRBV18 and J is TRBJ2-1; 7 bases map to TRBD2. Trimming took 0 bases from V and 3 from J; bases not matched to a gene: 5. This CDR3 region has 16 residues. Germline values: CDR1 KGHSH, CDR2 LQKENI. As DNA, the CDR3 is TGTGCCAGCTCACCACCCCTGGCGGGGGTCTACAATGAGCAGTTCTTC. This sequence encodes CASSPPLAGVYNEQFF.

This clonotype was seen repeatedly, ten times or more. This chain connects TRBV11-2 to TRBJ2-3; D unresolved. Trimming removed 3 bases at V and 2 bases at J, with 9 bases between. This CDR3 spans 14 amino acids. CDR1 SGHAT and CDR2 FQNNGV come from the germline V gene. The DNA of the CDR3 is TGTGCCAGCAGCTTCAGCCTTCTCACAGATACGCAGTATTTT. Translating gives CASSFSLLTDTQYF.

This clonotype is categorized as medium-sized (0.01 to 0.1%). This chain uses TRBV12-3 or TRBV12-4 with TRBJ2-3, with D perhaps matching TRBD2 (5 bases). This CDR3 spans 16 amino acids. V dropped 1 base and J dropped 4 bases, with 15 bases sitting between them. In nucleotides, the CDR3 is TGTGCCAGCAGTTTAGAAAAGACTACCCTGGCAGATACGCAGTATTTT. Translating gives CASSLEKTTLADTQYF.

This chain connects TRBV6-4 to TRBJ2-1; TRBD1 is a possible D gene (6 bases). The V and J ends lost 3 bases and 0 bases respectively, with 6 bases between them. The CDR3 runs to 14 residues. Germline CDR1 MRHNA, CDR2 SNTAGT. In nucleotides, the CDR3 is TGTGCCAGCAGTGAGGACAGCTCCTACAATGAGCAGTTCTTC. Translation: CASSEDSSYNEQFF.

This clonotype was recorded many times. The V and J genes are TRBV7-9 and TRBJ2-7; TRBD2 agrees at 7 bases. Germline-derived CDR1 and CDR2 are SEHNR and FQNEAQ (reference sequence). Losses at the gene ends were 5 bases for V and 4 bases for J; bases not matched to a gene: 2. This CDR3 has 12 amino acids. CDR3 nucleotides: TGTGCCAGCAGCCCCGGGGGGTACGAGCAGTACTTC. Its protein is CASSPGGYEQYF. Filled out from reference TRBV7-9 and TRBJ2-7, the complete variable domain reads DTGVSQNPRHKITKRGQNVTFRCDPISEHNRLYWYRQTLGQGPEFLTYFQNEAQLEKSRLLSDRFSAERPKGSFSTLEIQRTEQGDSAMYLCASSPGGYEQYFGPGTRLTVT.

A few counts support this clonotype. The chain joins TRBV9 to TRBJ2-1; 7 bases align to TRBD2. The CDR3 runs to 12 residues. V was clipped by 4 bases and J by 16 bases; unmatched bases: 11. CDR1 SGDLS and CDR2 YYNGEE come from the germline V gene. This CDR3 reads CASSPRDYPQFF. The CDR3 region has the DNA TGTGCCAGCAGCCCCCGGGACTACCCCCAATTCTTC.

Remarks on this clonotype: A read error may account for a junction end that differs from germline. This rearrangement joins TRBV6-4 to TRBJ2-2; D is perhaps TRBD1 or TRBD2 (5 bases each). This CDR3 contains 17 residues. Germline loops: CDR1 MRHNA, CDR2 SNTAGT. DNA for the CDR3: TGTGCCAGCAGTGACTCGATAGCTAAAGGGGATCCCGGGGAGCTGTATTTT. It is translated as CASSDSIAKGDPGELYF.

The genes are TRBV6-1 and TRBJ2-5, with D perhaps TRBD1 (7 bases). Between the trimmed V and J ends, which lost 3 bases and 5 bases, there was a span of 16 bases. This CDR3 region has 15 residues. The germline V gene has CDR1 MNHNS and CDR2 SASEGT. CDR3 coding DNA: TGTGCCAGCAGTGAGCTCCGGAGGGGGCTGGAGACCCAGTACTTC. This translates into CASSELRRGLETQYF.

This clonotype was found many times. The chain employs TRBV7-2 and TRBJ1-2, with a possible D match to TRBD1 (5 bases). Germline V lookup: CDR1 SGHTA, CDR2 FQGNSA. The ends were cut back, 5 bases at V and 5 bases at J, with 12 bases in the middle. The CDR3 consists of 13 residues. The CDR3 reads CASSADSPYGYTF. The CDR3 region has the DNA TGTGCCAGCAGCGCAGACAGTCCGTATGGCTACACCTTC.

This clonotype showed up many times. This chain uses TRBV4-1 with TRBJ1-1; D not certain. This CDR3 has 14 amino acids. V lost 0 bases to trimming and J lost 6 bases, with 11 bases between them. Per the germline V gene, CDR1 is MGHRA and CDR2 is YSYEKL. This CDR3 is CASSQDILLAEAFF. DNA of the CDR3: TGCGCCAGCAGCCAAGATATTTTGTTGGCTGAAGCTTTCTTT.

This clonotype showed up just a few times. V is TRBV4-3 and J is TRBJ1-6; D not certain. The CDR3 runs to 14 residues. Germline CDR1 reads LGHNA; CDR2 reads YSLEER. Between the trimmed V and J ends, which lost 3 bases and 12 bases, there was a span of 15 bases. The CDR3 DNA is TGCGCCAGCAGCCAGGGCGCCAGAGTCGGACCCCTCCACTTT. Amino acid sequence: CASSQGARVGPLHF.

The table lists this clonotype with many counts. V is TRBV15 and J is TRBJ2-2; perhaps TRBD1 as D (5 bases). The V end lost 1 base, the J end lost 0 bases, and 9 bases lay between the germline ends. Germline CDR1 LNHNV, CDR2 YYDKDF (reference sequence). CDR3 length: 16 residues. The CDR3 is CATSRGQIANTGELFF. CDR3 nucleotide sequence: TGTGCCACCAGCAGAGGACAGATCGCGAACACCGGGGAGCTGTTTTTT.

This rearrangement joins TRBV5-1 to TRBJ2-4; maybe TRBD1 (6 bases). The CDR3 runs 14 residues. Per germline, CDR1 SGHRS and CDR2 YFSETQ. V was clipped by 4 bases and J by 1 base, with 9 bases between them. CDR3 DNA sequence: TGCGCCAGCAGCGTTACAGGGGCCAAAAACATTCAGTACTTC. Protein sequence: CASSVTGAKNIQYF.

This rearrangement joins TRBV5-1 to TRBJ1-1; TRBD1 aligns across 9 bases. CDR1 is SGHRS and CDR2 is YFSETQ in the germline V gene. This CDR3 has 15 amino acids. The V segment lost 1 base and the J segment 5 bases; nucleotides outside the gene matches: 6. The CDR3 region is CASSLRGQGLTEAFF. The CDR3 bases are TGCGCCAGCAGCTTGAGGGGACAGGGATTAACTGAAGCTTTCTTT.

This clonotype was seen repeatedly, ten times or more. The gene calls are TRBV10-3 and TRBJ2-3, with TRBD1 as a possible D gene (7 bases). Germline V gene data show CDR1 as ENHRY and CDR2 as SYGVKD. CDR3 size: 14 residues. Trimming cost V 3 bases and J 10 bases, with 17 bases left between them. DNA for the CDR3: TGTGCCATCAGTGATTTCCAGGGGGGAATGGCGCAGTATTTT. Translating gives CAISDFQGGMAQYF.

The CDR3 spells CASSQGQGAPYEQYF. The CDR3 DNA reads TGCGCCAGCAGCCAGGGACAGGGGGCACCCTACGAGCAGTACTTC. The V gene is TRBV4-3, the J gene TRBJ2-7; TRBD1 matches 12 bases. The ends lost 3 bases at V and 2 bases at J; junction bases unmatched: 2. CDR1 is LGHNA, CDR2 YSLEER, per germline. The CDR3 consists of 15 residues.

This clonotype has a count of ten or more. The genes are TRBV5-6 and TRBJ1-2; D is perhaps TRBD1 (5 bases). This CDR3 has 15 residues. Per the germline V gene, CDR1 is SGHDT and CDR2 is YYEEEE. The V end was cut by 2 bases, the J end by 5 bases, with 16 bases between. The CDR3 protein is CASSLGVTELYGYTF. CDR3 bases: TGTGCCAGCAGCTTAGGGGTGACGGAACTTTATGGCTACACCTTC. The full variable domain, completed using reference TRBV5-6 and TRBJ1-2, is DAGVTQSPTHLIKTRGQQVTLRCSPKSGHDTVSWYQQALGQGPQFIFQYYEEEERQRGNFPDRFSGHQFPNYSSELNVNALLLGDSALYLCASSLGVTELYGYTFGSGTRLTVV.

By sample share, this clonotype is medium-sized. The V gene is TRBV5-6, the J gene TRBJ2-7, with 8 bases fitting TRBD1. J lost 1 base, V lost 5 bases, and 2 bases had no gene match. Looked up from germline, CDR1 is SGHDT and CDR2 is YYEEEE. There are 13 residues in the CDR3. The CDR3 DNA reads TGTGCCAGCAGGACAGGGGTATCCTACGAGCAGTACTTC. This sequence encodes CASRTGVSYEQYF.

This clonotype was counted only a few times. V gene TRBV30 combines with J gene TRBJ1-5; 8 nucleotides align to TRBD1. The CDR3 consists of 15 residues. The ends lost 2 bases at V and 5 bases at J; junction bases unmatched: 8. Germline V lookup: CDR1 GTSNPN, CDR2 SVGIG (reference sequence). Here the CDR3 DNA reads TGTGCCTGGAGTCACCGAGGACAGGGCGATCAGCCCCAGCATTTT. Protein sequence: CAWSHRGQGDQPQHF.

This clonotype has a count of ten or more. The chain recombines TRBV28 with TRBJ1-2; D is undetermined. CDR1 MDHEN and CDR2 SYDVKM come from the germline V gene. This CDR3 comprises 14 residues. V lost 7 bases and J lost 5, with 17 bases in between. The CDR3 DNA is TGTGCCAGCATCCCTCAGGCCCAACTTTATGGCTACACCTTC. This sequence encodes CASIPQAQLYGYTF.

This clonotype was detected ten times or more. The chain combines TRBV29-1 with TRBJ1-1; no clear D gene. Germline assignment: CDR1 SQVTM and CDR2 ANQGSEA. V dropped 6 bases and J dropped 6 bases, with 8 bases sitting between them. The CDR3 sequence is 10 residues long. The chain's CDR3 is CSVAPPEAFF. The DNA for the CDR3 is TGCAGCGTCGCCCCACCTGAAGCTTTCTTT. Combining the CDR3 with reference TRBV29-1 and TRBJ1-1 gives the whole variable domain SAVISQKPSRDICQRGTSLTIQCQVDSQVTMMFWYRQQPGQSLTLIATANQGSEATYESGFVIDKFPISRPNLTFSTLTVSNMSPEDSSIYLCSVAPPEAFFGQGTRLTVV.

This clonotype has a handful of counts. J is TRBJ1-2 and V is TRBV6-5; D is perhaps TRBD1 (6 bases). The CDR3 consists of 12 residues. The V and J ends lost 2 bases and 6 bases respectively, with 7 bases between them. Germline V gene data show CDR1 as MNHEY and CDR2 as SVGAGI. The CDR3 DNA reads TGTGCCAGCAGTTACGAGGGGGATGGCTACACCTTC. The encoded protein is CASSYEGDGYTF.

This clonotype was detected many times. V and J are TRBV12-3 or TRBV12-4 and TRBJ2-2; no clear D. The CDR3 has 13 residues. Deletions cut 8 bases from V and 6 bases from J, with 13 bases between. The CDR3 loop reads CASPPPQPGELFF. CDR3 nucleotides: TGTGCCAGCCCCCCTCCTCAGCCCGGGGAGCTGTTTTTT.

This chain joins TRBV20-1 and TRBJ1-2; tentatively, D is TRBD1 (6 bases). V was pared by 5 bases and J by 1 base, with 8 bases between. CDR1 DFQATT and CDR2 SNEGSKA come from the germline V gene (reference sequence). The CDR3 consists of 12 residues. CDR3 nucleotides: TGCAGTGCTGGGGACAATAACTATGGCTACACCTTC. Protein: CSAGDNNYGYTF.